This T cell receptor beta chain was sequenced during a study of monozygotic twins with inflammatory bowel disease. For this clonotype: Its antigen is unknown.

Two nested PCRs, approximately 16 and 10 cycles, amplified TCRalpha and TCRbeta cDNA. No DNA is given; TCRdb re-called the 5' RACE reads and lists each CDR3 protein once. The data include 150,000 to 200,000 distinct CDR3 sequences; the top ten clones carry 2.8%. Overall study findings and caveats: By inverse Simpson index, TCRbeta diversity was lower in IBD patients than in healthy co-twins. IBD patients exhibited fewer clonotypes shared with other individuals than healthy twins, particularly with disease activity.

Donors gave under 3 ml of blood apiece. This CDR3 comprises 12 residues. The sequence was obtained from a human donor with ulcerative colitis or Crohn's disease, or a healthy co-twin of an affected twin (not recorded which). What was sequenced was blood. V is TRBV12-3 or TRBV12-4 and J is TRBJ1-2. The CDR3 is CASFRVLGGYTF.